These T cell receptor beta chains were read from a single sample in a study of T cells in Graves' hyperthyroidism and ophthalmopathy. One entry per CDR3 protein results from TCRdb running MiXCR on the multiplex PCR reads. This table holds over 450,000 distinct CDR3 sequences, over 15% found once. Sequenced input: blood. The receptors come from a woman between 18 and 29 years old with Graves' ophthalmopathy. CDR3s include the opening cysteine and the closing phenylalanine or tryptophan. The D gene is left open where the match is weak. A clone size is listed for some rows: how often the clone was seen (once, few, many), or a class if it is expanded.

v_call	clone_size	cdr3_length	d_call	j_call	cdr3_nt	cdr3_aa
TRBV6-2/TRBV6-3	many	18	NA	TRBJ1-2	TGTGCCAGCAGTATGTCGGGCCAGCGCCTTACCTCCGCAAGTGGCTACACCTTC	CASSMSGQRLTSASGYTF
TRBV24-1	NA	13	TRBD1	TRBJ2-1	TGTGCCACCAGGAGGACAGGTGATTATGAGCAGTTCTTC	CATRRTGDYEQFF
TRBV5-1	few	17	TRBD2	TRBJ2-4	TGCGCCAGCAGCTCCGACAGCCGAGCGGGGGACAAAAACATTCAGTACTTC	CASSSDSRAGDKNIQYF
TRBV7-3	many	14	NA	TRBJ2-5	TGTGCCAGCAGCCAAGGGGGGGGTCGGGAGACCCAGTACTTC	CASSQGGGRETQYF
TRBV29-1	many	13	TRBD2	TRBJ2-1	TGCAGCGCCTACCAGACTAGCGGGAATGAGCAGTTCTTC	CSAYQTSGNEQFF
TRBV6-1	NA	15	TRBD2	TRBJ2-4	TGTGCCAGCACGAGCGGGAGGGCGTCCAAAAACATTCAGTACTTC	CASTSGRASKNIQYF
TRBV20-1	many	13	NA	TRBJ1-1	TGCAGTGCTAGCGAGGCAGGGTGGGATGAAGCTTTCTTT	CSASEAGWDEAFF
TRBV19	few	17	NA	TRBJ2-3	TGTGCCAGTAGTAAGTTCCCGGGTAGCGCCGACACAGATACGCAGTATTTT	CASSKFPGSADTDTQYF
TRBV3-1	few	13	TRBD1	TRBJ1-2	TGTGCCAGCAGCATGACAGGGAATCATGGCTACACCTTC	CASSMTGNHGYTF
TRBV7-3	many	14	NA	TRBJ1-1	TGTGCCAGCAGCTTAACCCCCACCAACACTGAAGCTTTCTTT	CASSLTPTNTEAFF
TRBV7-2	NA	17	NA	TRBJ2-1	TGTGCCAGCAGCTTACAGGGAATCGGGACCATCTACAATGAGCAGTTCTTC	CASSLQGIGTIYNEQFF
TRBV28	many	15	TRBD1	TRBJ2-7	TGTGCCAGCAGTTCAACCGGGACAGGGGCCCACGAGCAGTACTTC	CASSSTGTGAHEQYF
TRBV2	NA	14	TRBD2	TRBJ2-1	TGTGCCAGCGCGGAGACTAGCGGGGGTGCCCGACAGTTCTTC	CASAETSGGARQFF